This is a list of T cell receptor beta chains from one sample in a study of OX40 agonist ivuxolimab in advanced cancers. Method: immunoSEQ multiplex PCR; TCRdb's copy keeps in-frame clones and lacks some. Here the sample spans under 100,000 clones, about 88% being singletons. Source: CD4+ or CD8+ T cells sorted from blood, taken in a trial of the OX40 agonist ivuxolimab. Every receptor here comes from an adult with an advanced solid tumor such as melanoma, head and neck, liver or kidney cancer. The CDR3 runs from the conserved cysteine through the conserved F or W. D genes are given only for firm matches. Clone size, where shown, is once, few, many, or a class for clones that have expanded.

V gene,clone size,J gene,D gene,CDR3 protein,CDR3 DNA
TRBV18,once,TRBJ1-1,.,CASTRTNTEAFF,TGTGCCAGCACCAGGACGAACACTGAAGCTTTCTTT
TRBV19,.,TRBJ2-3,TRBD2,CASSRQLAKNTDTQYF,TGTGCCAGTAGCCGCCAACTAGCGAAAAACACAGATACGCAGTATTTT
TRBV27,.,TRBJ1-2,.,CASSLSAQNLWHGYTF,TGTGCCAGCAGTTTATCGGCCCAGAACCTTTGGCATGGCTACACCTTC
TRBV6-1,.,TRBJ2-3,.,CASSDRRGDTQYF,TGTGCCAGCAGTGACCGGAGGGGCGATACGCAGTATTTT
TRBV7-6,.,TRBJ2-3,TRBD2,CASSSPGLAADTQYF,TGTGCCAGCAGCTCCCCGGGACTAGCGGCAGATACGCAGTATTTT
TRBV27,.,TRBJ1-5,TRBD1,CASSLIGGQPQHF,TGTGCCAGCAGTTTAATAGGGGGCCAGCCCCAGCATTTT
TRBV9,.,TRBJ2-5,.,CASSVVVAGGMETQYF,TGTGCCAGCAGCGTAGTTGTTGCGGGTGGGATGGAGACCCAGTACTTC
TRBV14,.,TRBJ1-1,.,CASSQDRAAAFF,TGTGCCAGCAGCCAAGATCGAGCGGCGGCTTTCTTT
TRBV5-1,.,TRBJ2-5,.,CASSPGTPEETQYF,TGCGCCAGCAGCCCCGGGACTCCAGAAGAGACCCAGTACTTC
TRBV7-2,.,TRBJ1-6,.,CASSLQLYPNSPLHF,TGTGCCAGCAGCTTGCAGCTTTACCCTAATTCACCCCTCCACTTT
TRBV7-6,.,TRBJ1-5,.,CASSFSLGGAQNQPQHF,TGTGCCAGCAGCTTTAGCCTTGGGGGGGCTCAAAATCAGCCCCAGCATTTT
TRBV4-3,.,TRBJ2-7,.,CASSLSQAPHYEQYF,TGCGCCAGCAGCCTTTCACAAGCCCCGCACTACGAGCAGTACTTC
TRBV7-8,.,TRBJ2-7,.,CASSSGTLQEQYF,TGTGCCAGCAGCTCCGGGACTCTACAGGAGCAGTACTTC
TRBV7-8,.,TRBJ1-1,.,CASSLWGTEAFF,TGTGCCAGCAGCTTATGGGGCACTGAAGCTTTCTTT
TRBV10-3,.,TRBJ1-2,.,CAISTGTISGGYTF,TGTGCCATCAGCACCGGGACGATAAGTGGAGGGTACACCTTC
TRBV2,.,TRBJ2-3,.,CASSVRRGDTDTQYF,TGTGCCAGCAGTGTACGCAGGGGAGACACAGATACGCAGTATTTT
TRBV29-1,.,TRBJ2-1,.,CSVEGQAYNEQFF,TGCAGCGTTGAAGGACAGGCCTACAATGAGCAGTTCTTC